This is a list of T cell receptor beta chains from one sample in a study of cytomegalovirus exposure and HLA in healthy donors. Sequencing used immunoSEQ multiplex PCR; TCRdb keeps in-frame clones, though not all of them. This table has about 110,000 clones, roughly 80% appearing once. The sample comprised PBMCs. The receptor set was obtained from a man younger than 40 in good health and CMV-seronegative. Each CDR3 is given with its conserved first and last residue. Each record gives: V gene, J gene, clone size, D gene, CDR3 protein, CDR3 DNA. A D gene is named only where the DNA matches it firmly. Clone sizes are given selectively: once, few, many, or a class where the clone is expanded.

TRBV4-1	TRBJ1-4	few	.	CASSPRDINEKLFF	TGCGCCAGCAGCCCCCGGGACATCAATGAAAAACTGTTTTTT
TRBV5-6	TRBJ1-6	.	.	CASMRAGNNSPLHF	TGTGCCAGCATGCGAGCAGGGAATAATTCACCCCTCCACTTT
TRBV7-2	TRBJ2-7	.	TRBD1	CASSLGGTGFYEQYF	TGTGCCAGCAGCTTAGGGGGGACAGGATTCTACGAGCAGTACTTC
TRBV9	TRBJ1-2	.	TRBD1	CASSGPRTGGSGYTF	TGTGCCAGCAGCGGACCCCGAACAGGGGGCTCTGGCTACACCTTC
TRBV5-4	TRBJ1-1	once	TRBD1	CASSLVDRGTEAFF	TGTGCCAGCAGCTTGGTGGACAGGGGCACTGAAGCTTTCTTT
TRBV4-1	TRBJ2-5	.	TRBD2	CASSQVITSGDQKTQYF	TGCGCCAGCAGCCAAGTTATCACTAGCGGGGACCAGAAGACCCAGTACTTC
TRBV7-2	TRBJ1-5	.	.	CASSLGLTQPQHF	TGTGCCAGCAGCCTGGGCCTAACTCAGCCCCAGCATTTT
TRBV18	TRBJ2-7	.	.	CASSAETGPYEQYF	TGTGCCAGCTCAGCCGAGACAGGTCCCTACGAGCAGTACTTC
TRBV30	TRBJ1-2	.	TRBD1	CAGGGRTNYGYTF	TGTGCCGGAGGGGGCCGAACTAACTATGGCTACACCTTC
TRBV15	TRBJ1-1	.	.	CATSRGGEGKTEAFF	TGTGCCACCAGCAGGGGGGGGGAGGGGAAGACTGAAGCTTTCTTT
TRBV6-1	TRBJ1-2	.	TRBD1	CASSERVGQASKRGYTF	TGTGCCAGCAGTGAACGTGTGGGACAGGCTTCGAAACGTGGCTACACCTTC
TRBV6-5	TRBJ1-1	.	TRBD1	CASSSLGTGDPEAFF	TGTGCCAGCAGCTCGCTAGGGACAGGGGACCCTGAAGCTTTCTTT
TRBV13	TRBJ1-6	once	.	CASSWGQGNNSPLHF	TGTGCCAGCAGCTGGGGGCAGGGGAATAATTCACCCCTCCACTTT
TRBV13	TRBJ2-5	.	.	CASSLGLGGYQETQYF	TGTGCCAGCAGCTTAGGCCTAGGGGGTTACCAAGAGACCCAGTACTTC
TRBV6-1	TRBJ2-3	.	TRBD2	CASSGLANTDTQYF	TGTGCCAGCAGTGGACTAGCCAACACAGATACGCAGTATTTT
TRBV6-5	TRBJ1-2	.	TRBD1	CASTPDRGGNYGYTF	TGTGCCAGCACTCCCGACAGGGGAGGCAACTATGGCTACACCTTC
TRBV2	TRBJ2-2	.	.	CASSRAGELFF	TGTGCCAGCAGTCGGGCCGGGGAGCTGTTTTTT
TRBV27	TRBJ2-7	.	.	CASAYTGFPYEQYF	TGTGCCAGCGCATACACAGGGTTCCCCTACGAGCAGTACTTC
TRBV9	TRBJ2-7	few	TRBD1	CASSGDSSYEQYF	TGTGCCAGCAGCGGGGACAGCTCCTACGAGCAGTACTTC
TRBV5-4	TRBJ2-5	.	.	CASSLEQREETQYF	TGTGCCAGCAGCTTGGAGCAGCGAGAAGAGACCCAGTACTTC
TRBV9	TRBJ2-1	.	.	CASSVAGYYNEQFF	TGTGCCAGCAGCGTAGCGGGTTATTACAATGAGCAGTTCTTC
TRBV7-9	TRBJ2-5	.	TRBD2	CASSSWTSGSAGETQYF	TGTGCCAGCAGCTCTTGGACTAGCGGGAGCGCTGGGGAGACCCAGTACTTC
TRBV7-6	TRBJ1-1	.	TRBD1	CASSLGGDSLAFF	TGTGCCAGCAGCTTAGGGGGGGACAGTCTTGCTTTCTTT
TRBV5-1	TRBJ2-7	.	TRBD2	CASSLIPGGSYEQYF	TGCGCCAGCAGCTTAATCCCGGGGGGTTCCTACGAGCAGTACTTC
TRBV6-1	TRBJ2-5	.	TRBD1	CASSEVDRGPGETQYF	TGTGCCAGCAGTGAAGTGGACAGGGGGCCGGGAGAGACCCAGTACTTC
TRBV6-5	TRBJ2-3	few	TRBD2	CASSLGGPGTDTQYF	TGTGCCAGCAGTTTGGGAGGGCCCGGCACAGATACGCAGTATTTT
TRBV6-1	TRBJ1-2	.	TRBD1	CASSEGGTGSIYGYTF	TGTGCCAGCAGTGAAGGGGGGACAGGGTCTATCTATGGCTACACCTTC
TRBV27	TRBJ1-2	few	TRBD1	CASSSPETGNYGYTF	TGTGCCAGCAGCTCCCCTGAGACAGGGAACTATGGCTACACCTTC
TRBV6-5	TRBJ1-6	.	.	CASSYPEGSPLHF	TGTGCCAGCAGTTACCCGGAGGGTTCACCCCTCCACTTT
TRBV19	TRBJ1-2	.	.	CASTEPPGYGYTF	TGTGCCAGTACTGAACCCCCGGGGTATGGCTACACCTTC
TRBV13	TRBJ2-3	.	TRBD2	CASGRGGAITDTQYF	TGTGCCAGCGGCCGGGGGGGAGCAATCACAGATACGCAGTATTTT
TRBV27	TRBJ2-7	.	TRBD2	CASSFASGLSYEQYF	TGTGCCAGCAGTTTTGCTAGCGGGCTATCCTACGAGCAGTACTTC
TRBV28	TRBJ1-1	.	.	CASSSRGAGNTEAFF	TGTGCCAGCAGTTCGCGGGGGGCGGGGAACACTGAAGCTTTCTTT
TRBV27	TRBJ1-1	once	.	CASSFGGRTEAFF	TGTGCCAGCAGTTTCGGAGGACGGACTGAAGCTTTCTTT
TRBV4-1	TRBJ1-4	few	.	CASSQTQGLNEKLFF	TGCGCCAGCAGCCAAACTCAGGGGCTTAATGAAAAACTGTTTTTT
TRBV5-1	TRBJ1-1	medium-sized	.	CASSLAEVGSGTEAFF	TGCGCCAGCAGCTTGGCCGAGGTAGGGAGTGGCACTGAAGCTTTCTTT
TRBV15	TRBJ1-5	.	.	CATSGRADNQPQHF	TGCGCCACCAGCGGTAGAGCCGATAATCAGCCCCAGCATTTT
TRBV9	TRBJ2-5	.	.	CASSAGETYQETQYF	TGTGCCAGCAGCGCAGGGGAAACTTACCAAGAGACCCAGTACTTC
TRBV28	TRBJ2-5	.	TRBD2	CASKSLAGAGVGETQYF	TGTGCCAGCAAGTCGCTGGCTGGAGCGGGAGTTGGAGAGACCCAGTACTTC
TRBV6-5	TRBJ2-3	.	TRBD2	CASTQAGGPTDTQYF	TGTGCCAGCACCCAAGCGGGAGGCCCCACAGATACGCAGTATTTT